One sample yielded the 12 T cell receptor beta chains listed below, sequenced in a study of graft-versus-host responses after intestinal transplantation. Clones were sequenced by immunoSEQ multiplex PCR, and TCRdb holds only the in-frame ones, with some missing. The table has about 43,000 clones, about 94% seen once. The source was PBMCs, collected 330 to 350 days after intestinal transplant. All receptors come from a human patient who received an intestinal transplant, so some T cells may come from the graft donor.

V and J are TRBV19 and TRBJ1-1; D might be TRBD1 (5 bases). The CDR3 is made up of 16 amino acids. Trimming cost V 2 bases and J 0 bases, with 13 bases left between them. Germline CDR1 reads LNHDA; CDR2 reads SQIVND (reference sequence). Here the CDR3 reads CASSIPLQGMNTEAFF. The CDR3 DNA follows: TGTGCCAGTAGTATACCCTTGCAGGGCATGAACACTGAAGCTTTCTTT.

This clone was picked up one time. The rearrangement links TRBV7-9 to TRBJ1-2; D gene unclear. The CDR3 is 16 amino acids. Germline-derived CDR1 and CDR2 are SEHNR and FQNEAQ (reference sequence). Trimming took 1 base from V and 8 from J, leaving 20 bases between them. CDR3 DNA sequence: TGTGCCAGCAGCTTAGGAGTGGGCAGCGATTTTTGGGGCTACACCTTC. This gives the protein CASSLGVGSDFWGYTF.

The V call is TRBV5-6, the J call TRBJ1-5; TRBD1 is a possible D gene (6 bases). Germline CDR1 reads SGHDT; CDR2 reads YYEEEE. The CDR3 length is 14 residues. Trimming took 3 bases from V and 4 from J, leaving 11 bases between them. CDR3 coding DNA: TGTGCCAGCAGCTGGGGGAGGGGGAATCAGCCCCAGCATTTT. Translated: CASSWGRGNQPQHF.

The rearrangement links TRBV10-2 to TRBJ2-5, with 14 bases that match TRBD2. The J call is doubtful: the DNA matches TRBJ2-7 better. Germline assignment: CDR1 WSHSY and CDR2 SAAADI. The CDR3 covers 18 residues. Written as DNA, the CDR3 is TGCGCCAGCAGTGAGTCACCGGGACTAGCGGGGGACTCCTACGAGCAGTACTTC. This codes for CASSESPGLAGDSYEQYF.

This clone was detected only once. This CDR3 is also generated by other DNA sequences in the sample. The chain combines TRBV5-1 with TRBJ1-4; TRBD1 might be the D (6 bases). Germline CDR1 reads SGHRS; CDR2 reads YFSETQ. The germline V and J ends were trimmed by 0 bases and 5 bases, with 14 bases remaining between them. This CDR3 has 16 residues. The CDR3 is CASSLGQDNANEKLFF. In DNA, the CDR3 is TGCGCCAGCAGCTTGGGACAGGACAACGCAAATGAAAAACTGTTTTTT.

The V and J genes are TRBV6-5 and TRBJ1-2; perhaps TRBD1 as D (5 bases). In germline, CDR1 is MNHEY, CDR2 SVGAGI. The ends were cut back, 8 bases at V and 6 bases at J, with 19 bases in the middle. The CDR3 length is 14 residues. CDR3 sequence: CASVGPLGFDGYTF. The CDR3 DNA reads TGTGCCAGCGTGGGGCCCCTGGGTTTCGATGGCTACACCTTC.

This clone was found once. The chain couples TRBV9 to TRBJ1-2, with 7 bases identical to TRBD1. Trimming cost V 0 bases and J 2 bases; bases outside gene matches: 19. There are 20 residues in the CDR3. CDR1 SGDLS and CDR2 YYNGEE come from the germline V gene. The CDR3 region is CASSVERGIRQGEGNYGYTF. The CDR3 DNA is TGTGCCAGCAGCGTAGAGAGGGGGATACGACAGGGCGAGGGAAACTATGGCTACACCTTC.

This clone appeared once. The chain couples TRBV6-5 to TRBJ2-7; 16 bases line up with TRBD2. The CDR3 runs 15 residues. V lost 6 bases, J lost 5 bases, and 4 bases stayed unmatched. Germline assignment: CDR1 MNHEY and CDR2 SVGAGI. CDR3 in amino acids: CASSPGTSGRDEQYF. The CDR3, as DNA: TGTGCCAGCAGCCCCGGGACTAGCGGGAGGGACGAGCAGTACTTC.

This rearrangement joins TRBV10-3 to TRBJ2-7; TRBD2 matches 14 bases. V lost 6 bases, J lost 2 bases, and 9 bases stayed unmatched. Germline values: CDR1 ENHRY, CDR2 SYGVKD. This CDR3 has 17 amino acids. This chain's CDR3 is CAISDSGLAGDPYEQYF. The CDR3 bases are TGTGCCATCAGCGACTCGGGACTAGCGGGGGACCCCTACGAGCAGTACTTC.

The rearrangement uses TRBV10-3 and TRBJ2-1, with D maybe TRBD2 (7 bases). Deletions cut 6 bases from V and 4 bases from J, with 19 bases between. Germline CDR1 and CDR2: ENHRY and SYGVKD. The CDR3 spans 16 residues. Here the CDR3 DNA reads TGTGCCATCAGCCGATTAGTGGGGGGGCCGTACAATGAGCAGTTCTTC. Residues: CAISRLVGGPYNEQFF.

The chain employs TRBV2 and TRBJ1-6; D may be TRBD1 (5 bases). V lost 4 bases and J lost 2, with 12 bases in between. The CDR3 length is 16 residues. CDR1 and CDR2 from the germline V gene are SNHLY and FYNNEI. CDR3 DNA sequence: TGTGCCAGCAGTGTCTGGGGCCCCCCCTATAATTCACCCCTCCACTTT. It encodes CASSVWGPPYNSPLHF.

V usage is TRBV10-3 and J usage is TRBJ1-2; 8 bases match TRBD1. The V gene end was trimmed by 4 bases and the J gene end by 4 bases; junction bases not matched to a gene: 5. CDR1 and CDR2 from the germline V gene are ENHRY and SYGVKD. The CDR3 covers 14 residues. For the CDR3, the DNA is TGTGCCATCAGTGTGACCGACAGGGGCTATGGCTACACCTTC. Translation: CAISVTDRGYGYTF.